The entry below describes one TCR beta chain. Its antigen specificity is not known. No much larger clone exists at a distance of one base, and base qualities are not known. Libraries were prepared through the immunoSEQ multiplex PCR assay. TCR beta CDR3 sequencing was performed on DNA from the cultured, isolated CD4+ T cells. As for how the authors treated the data: Non-productive TCR sequences were removed and reads were trimmed to the CDR3 region, keeping CDR3s of at least 7 amino acids. Antigen-specific clonotypes were identified using the MANAFEST web app by comparison of expansion in peptide wells against reference cultures. For clones to be considered positive, expansion at FDR<0.05 versus reference and all other wells, an odds ratio above 5, and a frequency above 0.1% in two replicate wells were required. A clonotype was called cross-reactive if it was significantly expanded both in SARS-CoV-2 spike wells and in at least one common cold coronavirus spike condition. CDR3 similarity was assessed by Levenshtein distance with the stringdist R package, and unrooted trees were built with ape in R 3.6.1. This immuneACCESS table, as held by TCRdb, lists in-frame sequences with V and J called but not all clones. Of the missing ones, under half trace to an unresolved V gene in checked studies; the others have no known cause. V and J calls and clone size are those listed in that table; D and trimming were worked out from the DNA. Counted in this sample were fewer than 85,000 clones; 78% of them appeared once. 8% to 11% of the sample is held by the ten biggest clonotypes.

The ViraFEST assay stimulated PBMC with viral peptide pools and then used TCR sequencing to identify antigen-specific CD4+ T cell clonotypes by expansion. After around 11 days of culture, CD4+ T cells were isolated with the EasySep CD4+ T cell isolation kit. None of the healthy vaccine recipients had a prior SARS-CoV-2 infection, which was confirmed by nucleocapsid antibody tests that came back negative both before and after vaccination. Under 2.5 million PBMC per well were cultured with approximately 10 ug/ml peptides in IMDM containing about 5% human AB serum, around 10 IU/ml IL-2 and gentamicin. On days 3 and 7, half of the culture medium was replaced with fresh IL-2-containing medium. Each peptide stimulation condition was cultured in triplicate wells unless otherwise noted. Using Ficoll-Paque Plus gradient centrifugation, PBMC were separated from whole blood and then either used fresh or cryopreserved at -140C. Overlapping peptide pools spanned the spike proteins of SARS-CoV-2 and the common cold coronaviruses HCoV-NL63, HCoV-OC43 and HCoV-229E. Genomic DNA was extracted from cultured CD4+ T cells with the QIAamp micro DNA kit.

The sample belongs to a study of vaccination effects on CD4 cells after COVID-19 (dated by TCRdb to 2022 to 2024). Broadly, across the study: Two doses of either the BNT162b2 or the mRNA-1273 mRNA SARS-CoV-2 vaccine were administered to participants. In both COVID-19 convalescent patients and infection-naive vaccine recipients, the study compared SARS-CoV-2 spike-specific CD4+ TCR repertoires from before mRNA vaccination with those from after it. Altogether, approximately 10 COVID-19 convalescent patients and a handful of SARS-CoV-2-naive healthy vaccine recipients made up the full study. Cultures from other donors in the study were sequenced with the Oncomine TCR Beta short-read assay on an Illumina iSeq 100. What the authors observed across the whole study: Only a small number of convalescent patients were included, and no early post-infection timepoints were available, which limited the study. Among healthy vaccine recipients, nearly all vaccine-induced clones were SARS-CoV-2 mono-reactive, and just 1 of 255 was cross-reactive with common cold coronaviruses. Marked clonal contraction was observed in both infection-induced and vaccine-induced clones at late post-vaccination timepoints, consistent with waning T cell responses.

This sequence originates from a human donor who received a COVID-19 vaccine. The specimen comprised CD4+ T cells from PBMCs cultured with SARS-CoV-2 spike peptides, sampled before COVID-19 vaccination. In the paper's terms, the cell subset or site label means: SARS-CoV-2 spike overlapping peptide pool stimulation.

The DNA sequence is given as TGTGCCAGCAGTGAAGACAGGGGGCTGTCCGGGGAGCTGTTTTTT. It encodes CASSEDRGLSGELFF. This receptor chain uses TRBV6-1 and TRBJ2-2; TRBD1 agrees with 9 junctional bases. After removal of 1 base from V and 6 bases from J, the junction retains 3 bases not matched to a gene. CDR1 and CDR2 are drawn from the germline V gene: MNHNS, SASEGT. The CDR3, cysteine through phenylalanine, is 15 amino acids long. Only the CDR3 region is kept as DNA, spanning 45 bases read in frame from base 1.